Each of the 8 T cell receptor beta chains below was sequenced from the same sample in a study of post-analysis software for immune sequencing data. Researchers reported that TCR beta cDNA libraries carried unique molecular identifiers. TCRdb reprocessed the PCR reads with MiXCR, giving one entry per CDR3 protein. The sample includes more than 450,000 distinct CDR3 sequences, around a third of them seen just once. No antigens are known for them. General study points: Patients showed TRBV5-6, TRBV5-1 and TRBV20-1 among five TRBV segments more frequent than in controls.

Sample: blood. These receptors were taken from a girl under 18 with multiple sclerosis.

The genes are TRBV28 and TRBJ2-5; 9 bases are shared with TRBD1. V was pared by 10 bases and J by 4 bases, with 13 bases of the junction left unmatched. CDR1 and CDR2 from the germline V gene are MDHEN and SYDVKM. The CDR3 has 15 amino acids. CDR3 sequence reads: CATGGTGWSRETQYF. CDR3 DNA: TGTGCCACCGGGGGGACAGGGTGGTCCCGAGAGACCCAGTACTTC.

The V gene is TRBV12-3 or TRBV12-4, the J gene TRBJ1-1; D might be TRBD1 (6 bases). V dropped 5 bases and J dropped 4 bases, with 20 bases sitting between them. This CDR3 is 16 amino acids long. The CDR3 sequence is CASSRAGTLSSTEAFF. For the CDR3, the DNA is TGTGCCAGCAGTAGAGCCGGGACACTCTCGAGCACTGAAGCTTTCTTT.

This chain connects TRBV7-2 to TRBJ1-6; D unresolved. Germline values: CDR1 SGHTA, CDR2 FQGNSA. V was shortened by 5 bases and J by 2 bases, with 1 base between the two germline ends. This CDR3 spans 12 amino acids. CDR3 DNA sequence: TGTGCCAGCAGCCCCTATAATTCACCCCTCCACTTT. Amino acid sequence: CASSPYNSPLHF.

The table lists this clonotype with a few counts. This chain uses TRBV11-2 with TRBJ2-1; D gene unclear. V was pared by 4 bases and J by 6 bases, with 7 bases between. There are 12 residues in the CDR3. Germline V gene lookup returns CDR1 SGHAT and CDR2 FQNNGV. The CDR3 reads CASSSQRNEQFF. CDR3 DNA sequence: TGTGCCAGCAGCTCGCAGCGCAATGAGCAGTTCTTC.

This clonotype has only a few counts. The chain recombines TRBV20-1 with TRBJ2-1; the match to TRBD2 covers 8 bases. The CDR3 is 14 amino acids. Germline-derived CDR1 and CDR2 are DFQATT and SNEGSKA (reference sequence). The V gene end was trimmed by 3 bases and the J gene end by 2 bases; junction bases not matched to a gene: 3. CDR3 nucleotides: TGCAGTGCTAGTCGCGGGGGGCCCTACAATGAGCAGTTCTTC. This codes for CSASRGGPYNEQFF.

This clonotype turned up a few times. V usage is TRBV20-1 and J usage is TRBJ2-5; D possibly uses TRBD1 or TRBD2 (5 bases each). Trimming pared 6 bases from V and 5 bases from J, leaving 19 bases between. Germline CDR1 is DFQATT and CDR2 is SNEGSKA (reference sequence). The CDR3 is 14 residues long. CDR3 coding DNA: TGCAGTGCCATACCGGGACCGCCTAGGGAGACCCAGTACTTC. It codes for CSAIPGPPRETQYF.

The V gene is TRBV2, the J gene TRBJ2-7; tentatively, D is TRBD1 (5 bases). The germline V gene has CDR1 SNHLY and CDR2 FYNNEI. CDR3 length: 13 amino acids. Trimming stripped 6 bases from V and 6 bases from J, with 15 bases between. The CDR3 sequence: CASRQNRSPEQYF. In DNA, the CDR3 is TGTGCCAGCAGACAAAACAGGTCTCCCGAGCAGTACTTC.

In its sample, this clonotype was seen a few times. The chain links TRBV6-6 to TRBJ2-3; 9 nucleotides line up with TRBD2. J gave up 2 bases and V 8 bases, and 5 bases lay outside the gene matches. This CDR3 is built from 14 residues. The germline gives CDR1 MNHNY, CDR2 SVGAGI (reference sequence). The CDR3 DNA reads as TGTGCCAGCCGACTAGCGGAGGTCACAGATACGCAGTATTTT. Protein: CASRLAEVTDTQYF.